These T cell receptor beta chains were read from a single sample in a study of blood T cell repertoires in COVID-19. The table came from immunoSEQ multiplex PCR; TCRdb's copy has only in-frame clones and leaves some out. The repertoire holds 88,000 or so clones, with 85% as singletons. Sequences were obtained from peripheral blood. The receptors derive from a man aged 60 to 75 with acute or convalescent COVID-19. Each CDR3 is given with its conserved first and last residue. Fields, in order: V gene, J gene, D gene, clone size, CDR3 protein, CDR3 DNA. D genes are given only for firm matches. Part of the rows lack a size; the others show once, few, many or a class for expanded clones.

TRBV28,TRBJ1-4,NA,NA,CASSPVGAGDEKLFF,TGTGCCAGCAGTCCGGTGGGGGCGGGGGATGAAAAACTGTTTTTT
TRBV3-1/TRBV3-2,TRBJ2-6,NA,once,CASSQVQGSGANVLTF,TGTGCCAGCAGCCAAGTTCAGGGCTCTGGGGCCAACGTCCTGACTTTC
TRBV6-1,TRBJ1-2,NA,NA,CASSDEAGEYGGYTF,TGTGCCAGCAGTGACGAGGCAGGGGAGTATGGTGGCTACACCTTC
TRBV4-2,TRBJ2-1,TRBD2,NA,CASSQEANFYSGRTNEQFF,TGTGCCAGCAGCCAAGAAGCCAACTTCTATAGCGGGAGGACCAATGAGCAGTTCTTC
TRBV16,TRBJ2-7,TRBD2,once,CASSQSGSGALYEQYF,TGTGCCAGCAGCCAAAGTGGCAGCGGGGCATTGTACGAGCAGTACTTC
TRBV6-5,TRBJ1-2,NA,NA,CASSYLTGFSGYTF,TGTGCCAGCAGTTACTTGACAGGATTTAGTGGCTACACCTTC
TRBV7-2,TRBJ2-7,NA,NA,CASGSGVSSYEQYF,TGTGCCTCGGGATCGGGGGTGAGCTCCTACGAGCAGTACTTC
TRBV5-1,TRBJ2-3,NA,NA,CASKKGLQGISADTQYF,TGCGCCAGCAAAAAAGGCTTACAGGGTATTTCCGCAGATACGCAGTATTTT
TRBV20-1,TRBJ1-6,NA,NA,CSAGAGSPLHF,TGCAGTGCCGGAGCGGGCTCACCCCTCCACTTT
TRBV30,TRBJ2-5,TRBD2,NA,CAWSPMGGAGRAQETQYF,TGTGCCTGGAGTCCTATGGGAGGAGCGGGACGGGCCCAAGAGACCCAGTACTTC
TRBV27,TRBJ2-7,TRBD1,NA,CASSRTGWAYEQYF,TGTGCCAGCAGCCGGACAGGATGGGCCTACGAGCAGTACTTC
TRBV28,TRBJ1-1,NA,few,CASGFWGLNTEAFF,TGTGCCAGCGGCTTCTGGGGGCTAAACACTGAAGCTTTCTTT
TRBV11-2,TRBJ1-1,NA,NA,CASSFNGNTEAFF,TGTGCCAGCAGCTTTAACGGGAACACTGAAGCTTTCTTT
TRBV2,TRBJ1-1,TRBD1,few,CASIRQGTNTEAFF,TGTGCCAGCATACGACAGGGGACGAACACTGAAGCTTTCTTT
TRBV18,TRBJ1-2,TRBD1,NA,CASSLRAPGTGFDGYTF,TGTGCCAGCTCGCTAAGGGCCCCCGGGACAGGGTTCGATGGCTACACCTTC
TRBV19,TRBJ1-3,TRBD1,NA,CASSTLWDRTTSGNTIYF,TGTGCCAGTAGTACCCTCTGGGACAGGACAACCTCTGGAAACACCATATATTTT
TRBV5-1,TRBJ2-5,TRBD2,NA,CASVPSGSGQETQYF,TGCGCCAGCGTTCCTAGCGGGAGTGGCCAAGAGACCCAGTACTTC
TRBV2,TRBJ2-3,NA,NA,CASSEARLYTDTQYF,TGTGCCAGCAGTGAAGCGCGGCTTTACACAGATACGCAGTATTTT
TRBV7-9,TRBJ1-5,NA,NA,CASSQGTGNQPQHF,TGTGCCAGCAGCCAGGGGACGGGCAATCAGCCCCAGCATTTT
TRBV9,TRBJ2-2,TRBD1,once,CASSVFDRVGTGELFF,TGTGCCAGCAGCGTATTTGACAGGGTTGGCACCGGGGAGCTGTTTTTT
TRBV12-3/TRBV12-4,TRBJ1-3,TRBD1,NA,CASSRRTGNTIYF,TGTGCCAGCAGCCGTCGGACAGGGAACACCATATATTTT
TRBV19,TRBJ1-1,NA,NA,CASSPREITEAFF,TGTGCCAGTAGTCCTCGAGAGATCACTGAAGCTTTCTTT
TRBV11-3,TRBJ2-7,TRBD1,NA,CASSSGTGEDYEQYF,TGTGCCAGCAGCTCCGGGACAGGGGAGGACTACGAGCAGTACTTC
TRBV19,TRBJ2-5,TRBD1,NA,CASSILPGQGLGGEAQYF,TGTGCCAGTAGTATCTTACCGGGACAGGGTCTCGGGGGAGAAGCCCAGTACTTC
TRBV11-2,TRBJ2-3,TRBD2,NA,CASSPGLAGGNF,TGTGCCAGCAGCCCAGGACTAGCGGGAGGAAACTTT
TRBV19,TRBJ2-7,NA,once,CATSLGYEQYF,TGTGCCACCTCACTAGGCTACGAGCAGTACTTC
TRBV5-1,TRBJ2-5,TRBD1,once,CASSLGGTARQETQYF,TGCGCCAGCAGCCTGGGTGGGACAGCGAGGCAAGAGACCCAGTACTTC
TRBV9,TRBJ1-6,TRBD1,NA,CASSAGTGEASPLHF,TGTGCCAGCAGCGCCGGGACAGGGGAAGCTTCACCCCTCCACTTT
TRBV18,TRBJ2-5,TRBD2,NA,CASSPAGLAGETQYF,TGTGCCAGCTCACCAGCGGGACTAGCCGGAGAGACCCAGTACTTC
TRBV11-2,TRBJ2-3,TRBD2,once,CASSSLAGPTDTQYF,TGTGCCAGCAGCTCCCTAGCGGGGCCCACAGATACGCAGTATTTT
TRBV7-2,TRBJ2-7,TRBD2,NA,CASSLVSGAGERNEQYF,TGTGCCAGCAGCTTAGTGAGTGGAGCGGGGGAGAGGAACGAGCAGTACTTC
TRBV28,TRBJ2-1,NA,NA,CASRSSGKEQFF,TGTGCCAGCAGGTCCTCAGGGAAAGAGCAGTTCTTC
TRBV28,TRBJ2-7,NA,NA,CASSFGGLGEQYF,TGTGCCAGCAGTTTCGGGGGGCTGGGGGAGCAGTACTTC
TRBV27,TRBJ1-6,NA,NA,CASSDLGNSPLHF,TGTGCCAGTTCAGATCTTGGTAATTCACCCCTCCACTTT
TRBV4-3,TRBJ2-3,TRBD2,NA,CASSQEGTSGAYTQYF,TGCGCCAGCAGCCAAGAGGGGACTAGCGGGGCCTATACGCAGTATTTT
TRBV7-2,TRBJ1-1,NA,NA,CASSPRQNTEAFF,TGTGCCAGCAGCCCTCGACAGAACACTGAAGCTTTCTTT
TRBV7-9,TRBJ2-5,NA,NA,CASSLVVGGFRQTQYF,TGTGCCAGCAGCTTAGTGGTAGGAGGTTTTCGCCAGACCCAGTACTTC
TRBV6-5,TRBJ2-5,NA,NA,CASSLQGNQETQYF,TGTGCCAGCAGTCTCCAGGGAAACCAAGAGACCCAGTACTTC
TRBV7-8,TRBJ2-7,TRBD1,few,CASSRDRGPDEQYF,TGTGCCAGCAGTCGGGACAGGGGACCCGACGAGCAGTACTTC
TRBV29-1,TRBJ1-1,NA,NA,CSVRARDTEAFF,TGCAGCGTCCGGGCCAGGGACACTGAAGCTTTCTTT